This T cell receptor (beta chain) was retrieved from a study of CD8 T cells in ankylosing spondylitis. Study-level findings and limits: Made up of about eight highly homologous variants, a TCR beta motif appeared characteristic of ankylosing spondylitis blood. Researchers reportedly found disease-linked clones significantly enriched in matched ankylosing spondylitis synovial fluid.

Researchers built TCR beta libraries using quantitative 5'-RACE with molecular barcodes. TCRdb re-called the 5' RACE reads through MiXCR, storing one row per CDR3 protein. The sample contains 700,000 to 1,000,000 distinct CDR3 sequences, approximately 12% of which appear only once. The CDR3 runs to 14 residues. Germline V gives CDR1 DFQATT, CDR2 SNEGSKA (reference sequence). The V and J ends lost 7 bases and 4 bases respectively, with 17 bases between them. Concerning this clonotype: Antigen unknown.

This sequence joins TRBV20-1 and TRBJ2-1; tentative D call: TRBD2 (6 bases). The clonotype originates from a male donor with ankylosing spondylitis. Sequencing used blood, either unsorted or a sorted T cell fraction (not recorded which). This CDR3 reads CSVIQAGLYNEQFF. The CDR3 DNA reads TGCAGTGTTATTCAAGCGGGCTTATACAATGAGCAGTTCTTC.